This TCR beta chain originates from a study of cytomegalovirus exposure and HLA in healthy donors. Study outcomes and limitations: Across donors, sequencing depth was assumed by presence/absence analyses to be roughly uniform. It was reported that TCR beta sequences correctly inferred the HLA-A and HLA-B alleles for most subjects.

The CDR3 has 18 amino acids. Germline CDR1 reads MNHNS; CDR2 reads SASEGT. V lost 2 bases to trimming and J lost 6 bases; unmatched junction nucleotides: 14. Likely unrecorded immune exposures existed in these nominally healthy donors. Both 60 Vbeta primers and 13 Jbeta primers went into the PCR. This table comes from immunoSEQ multiplex PCR, and its TCRdb copy is limited to in-frame clones, with some not included. This sample's clone table lists roughly 78,000 clones. A remark on this clone: Its specificity is unknown.

Sequencing was carried out using PBMCs. The sequence was collected from a middle-aged man in good health and CMV-seronegative. This chain uses TRBV6-1 with TRBJ2-3; 10 positions match TRBD2. CDR3 protein: CASSEKREGSWLLDTQYF. DNA of the CDR3: TGTGCCAGCAGTGAAAAGCGGGAGGGCAGTTGGCTTCTTGATACGCAGTATTTT.